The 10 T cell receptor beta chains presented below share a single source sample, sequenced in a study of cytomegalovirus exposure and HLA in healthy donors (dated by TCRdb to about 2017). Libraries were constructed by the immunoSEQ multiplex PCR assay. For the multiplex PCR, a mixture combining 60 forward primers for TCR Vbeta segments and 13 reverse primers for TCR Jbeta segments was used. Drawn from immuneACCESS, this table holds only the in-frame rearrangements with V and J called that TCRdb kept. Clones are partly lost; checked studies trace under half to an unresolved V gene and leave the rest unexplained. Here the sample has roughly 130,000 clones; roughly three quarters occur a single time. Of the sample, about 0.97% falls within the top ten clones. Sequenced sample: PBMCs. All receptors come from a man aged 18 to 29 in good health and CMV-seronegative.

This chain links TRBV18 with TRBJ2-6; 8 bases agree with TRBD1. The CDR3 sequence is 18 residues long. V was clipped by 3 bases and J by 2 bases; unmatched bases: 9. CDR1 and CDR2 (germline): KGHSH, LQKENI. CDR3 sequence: CASSPFPDRVPGANVLTF. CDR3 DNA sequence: TGTGCCAGCTCACCTTTCCCGGACAGGGTCCCTGGGGCCAACGTCCTGACTTTC. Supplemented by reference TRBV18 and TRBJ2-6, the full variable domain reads NAGVMQNPRHLVRRRGQEARLRCSPMKGHSHVYWYRQLPEEGLKFMVYLQKENIIDESGMPKERFSAEFPKEGPSILRIQQVVRGDSAAYFCASSPFPDRVPGANVLTFGAGSRLTVL.

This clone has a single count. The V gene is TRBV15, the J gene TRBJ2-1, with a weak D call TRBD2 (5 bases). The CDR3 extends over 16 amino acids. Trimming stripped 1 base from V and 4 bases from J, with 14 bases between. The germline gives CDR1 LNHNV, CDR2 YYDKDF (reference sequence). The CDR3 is CATSRVFGLRYNEQFF. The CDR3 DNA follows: TGTGCCACCAGCAGAGTTTTTGGACTCCGATACAATGAGCAGTTCTTC.

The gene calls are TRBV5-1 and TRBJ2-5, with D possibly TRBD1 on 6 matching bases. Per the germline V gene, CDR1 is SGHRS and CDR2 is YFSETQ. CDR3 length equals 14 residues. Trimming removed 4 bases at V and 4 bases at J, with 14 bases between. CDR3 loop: CASSGDRIGETQYF. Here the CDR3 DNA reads TGCGCCAGCAGCGGAGACAGGATCGGAGAGACCCAGTACTTC.

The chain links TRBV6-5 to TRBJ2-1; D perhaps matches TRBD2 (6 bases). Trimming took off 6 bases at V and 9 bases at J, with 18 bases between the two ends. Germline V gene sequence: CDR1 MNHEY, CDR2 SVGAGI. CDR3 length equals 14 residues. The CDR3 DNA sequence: TGTGCCAGCAGGGGACTCCCGCCAGTAGGTGAGCAGTTCTTC. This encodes CASRGLPPVGEQFF.

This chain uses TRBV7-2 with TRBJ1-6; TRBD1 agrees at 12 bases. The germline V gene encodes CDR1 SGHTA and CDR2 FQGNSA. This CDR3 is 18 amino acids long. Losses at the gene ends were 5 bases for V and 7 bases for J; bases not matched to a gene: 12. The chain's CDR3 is CASSPTKGQGAPNSPLHF. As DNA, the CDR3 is TGTGCCAGCAGCCCTACCAAGGGACAGGGGGCACCAAATTCACCCCTCCACTTT.

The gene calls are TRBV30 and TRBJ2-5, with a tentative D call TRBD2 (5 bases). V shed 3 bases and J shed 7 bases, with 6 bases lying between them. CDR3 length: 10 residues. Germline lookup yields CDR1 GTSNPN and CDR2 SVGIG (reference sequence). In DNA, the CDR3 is TGTGCCTGGAGCGGAGGGACCCAGTACTTC. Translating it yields CAWSGGTQYF. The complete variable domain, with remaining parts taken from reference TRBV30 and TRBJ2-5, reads SQTIHQWPATLVQPVGSPLSLECTVEGTSNPNLYWYRQAAGRGLQLLFYSVGIGQISSEVPQNLSASRPQDRQFILSSKKLLLSDSGFYLCAWSGGTQYFGPGTRLLVL.

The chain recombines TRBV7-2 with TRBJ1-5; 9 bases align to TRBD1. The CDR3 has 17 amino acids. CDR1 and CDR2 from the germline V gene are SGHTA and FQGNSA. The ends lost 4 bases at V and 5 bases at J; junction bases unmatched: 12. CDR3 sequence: CASSSSGTGRLHQPQHF. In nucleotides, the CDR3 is TGTGCCAGCAGCTCCTCCGGGACAGGGAGGTTGCATCAGCCCCAGCATTTT. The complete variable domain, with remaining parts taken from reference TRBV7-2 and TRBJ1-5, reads GAGVSQSPSNKVTEKGKDVELRCDPISGHTALYWYRQSLGQGLEFLIYFQGNSAPDKSGLPSDRFSAERTGGSVSTLTIQRTQQEDSAVYLCASSSSGTGRLHQPQHFGDGTRLSIL.

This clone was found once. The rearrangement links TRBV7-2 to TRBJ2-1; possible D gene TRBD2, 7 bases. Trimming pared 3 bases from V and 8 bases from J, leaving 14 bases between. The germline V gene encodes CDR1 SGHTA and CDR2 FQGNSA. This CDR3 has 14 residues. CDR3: CASSFGQGRDEQFF. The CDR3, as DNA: TGTGCCAGCAGCTTTGGGCAGGGGAGGGATGAGCAGTTCTTC.

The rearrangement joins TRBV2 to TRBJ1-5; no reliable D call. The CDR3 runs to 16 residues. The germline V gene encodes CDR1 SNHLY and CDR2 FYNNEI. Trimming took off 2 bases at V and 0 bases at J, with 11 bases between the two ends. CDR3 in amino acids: CASSETHSYSNQPQHF. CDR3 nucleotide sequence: TGTGCCAGCAGTGAAACCCACAGCTATAGCAATCAGCCCCAGCATTTT. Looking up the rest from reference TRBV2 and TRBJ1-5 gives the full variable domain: EPEVTQTPSHQVTQMGQEVILRCVPISNHLYFYWYRQILGQKVEFLVSFYNNEISEKSEIFDDQFSVERPDGSNFTLKIRSTKLEDSAMYFCASSETHSYSNQPQHFGDGTRLSIL.

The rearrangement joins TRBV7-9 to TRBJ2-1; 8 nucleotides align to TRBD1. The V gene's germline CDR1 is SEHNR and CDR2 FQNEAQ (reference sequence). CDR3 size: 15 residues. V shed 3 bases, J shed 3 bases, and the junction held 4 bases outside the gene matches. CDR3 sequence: CASSLGQVDYNEQFF. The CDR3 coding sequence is TGTGCCAGCAGCTTGGGACAGGTTGACTACAATGAGCAGTTCTTC.